This entry concerns a single T cell receptor (beta chain). Its target is unknown. This CDR3 contains 14 residues. Germline CDR1 is MNHEY and CDR2 is SVGAGI. V lost 7 bases to trimming and J lost 4 bases, with 15 bases between them. Sampled blood was obtained at baseline, cycle 4 day 1, and cycle 7 day 1. The sample is drawn from a study of OX40 agonist ivuxolimab in advanced cancers. Study information: Patients undergoing dose escalation presented with hepatocellular carcinoma, melanoma, renal cell or head and neck cancer. The study's findings and limits: Circulating CD4+ and CD8+ T cells showed clonal expansion by week 6 at 0.1 to 3.0 mg/kg.

TCRdb keeps only in-frame clones here, not all; method: immunoSEQ multiplex PCR. The table shows 100,000 or so clones, with about nine tenths occurring only once. This TCR was sampled from an adult with an advanced solid tumor such as melanoma, head and neck, liver or kidney cancer. The sample consisted of CD4+ or CD8+ T cells sorted from blood, taken in a trial of the OX40 agonist ivuxolimab. The chain recombines TRBV6-5 with TRBJ2-3, with D possibly TRBD1 on 7 matching bases. The chain's CDR3 is CASNQGGRADTQYF. CDR3 in DNA: TGTGCCAGCAACCAGGGGGGAAGGGCAGATACGCAGTATTTT.